The TCR beta chain described here comes from a study of blood T cell repertoires in COVID-19. Study background: Samples representing acute and convalescent COVID-19 were sourced from the United States, Italy and Spain. Sample material is recorded as cDNA or gDNA derived from T cells, B-cell-depleted T cells, or PBMCs.

The data were produced by immunoSEQ multiplex PCR, yet TCRdb's version contains in-frame clones alone and is incomplete. The table includes 95,000 to 110,000 clones, roughly 80% detected once. Germline-derived CDR1 and CDR2 are SGHRS and YFSETQ. Trimming removed 4 bases from V and 1 base from J; junction bases left unmatched: 8. The CDR3 spans 16 residues. The receptor's source is a man aged 55 to 69 with acute or convalescent COVID-19. The sample comprised peripheral blood. The genes are TRBV5-1 and TRBJ2-7; 10 bases map to TRBD1. CDR3 nucleotides: TGCGCCAGCAGCGAGGAGGCGGGACAGGGGTCCTACGAGCAGTACTTC. Its translation is CASSEEAGQGSYEQYF.